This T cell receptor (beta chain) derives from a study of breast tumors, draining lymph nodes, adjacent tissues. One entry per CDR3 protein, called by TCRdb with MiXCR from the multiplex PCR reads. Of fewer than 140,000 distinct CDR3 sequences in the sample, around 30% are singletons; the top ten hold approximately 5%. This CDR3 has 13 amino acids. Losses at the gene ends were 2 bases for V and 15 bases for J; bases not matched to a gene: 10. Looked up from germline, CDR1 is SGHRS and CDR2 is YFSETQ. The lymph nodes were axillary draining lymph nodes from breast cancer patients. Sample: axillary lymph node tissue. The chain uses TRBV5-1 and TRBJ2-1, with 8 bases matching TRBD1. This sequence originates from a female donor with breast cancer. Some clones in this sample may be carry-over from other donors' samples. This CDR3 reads CASSLPTGGEAFF. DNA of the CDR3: TGCGCCAGCAGCTTACCAACAGGGGGAGAGGCGTTCTTC.